The 26 T cell receptor beta chains listed next were all sequenced from one sample in a study of regulatory T cells in long-lasting Graves disease. Libraries of TCR beta came from iRepertoire HTBI primers plus Arm-PCR of CDR3 regions. TCRdb recomputed calls from the multiplex PCR reads with MiXCR, one row per CDR3 protein. The sample yields around 420,000 distinct CDR3 sequences, roughly a sixth seen once. Time point noted: newly diagnosed GD, antithyroid drugs for less than 3 months. RNA isolated from PBMCs was used to make the TCR library. The sample in question was peripheral blood mononuclear cells (PBMCs), obtained at new diagnosis, from a patient treated with antithyroid drugs. The origin of the receptors is a female donor with Graves disease.

The table lists this clonotype with many counts. The rearrangement uses TRBV3-1 and TRBJ1-2; D is uncertain. Germline assignment: CDR1 LGHDT and CDR2 YNNKEL (reference sequence). The CDR3 totals 13 residues. The V and J ends lost 0 bases and 6 bases respectively, with 8 bases between them. CDR3 sequence reads: CASSQEGVDGYTF. DNA for the CDR3: TGTGCCAGCAGCCAAGAAGGTGTGGATGGCTACACCTTC.

There are many counts of this clonotype. The V gene is TRBV28, the J gene TRBJ2-3; weak D call: TRBD1 (6 bases). The CDR3 has 17 residues. The germline gives CDR1 MDHEN, CDR2 SYDVKM. Trimming took 6 bases from V and 2 from J, leaving 21 bases between them. The CDR3: CASSPLPLGQNTDTQYF. In DNA form, the CDR3 reads TGTGCCAGCAGCCCTCTACCGCTAGGACAGAACACAGATACGCAGTATTTT.

This clonotype occurred many times. This chain connects TRBV29-1 to TRBJ2-3; D not resolved. Germline CDR1 is SQVTM and CDR2 is ANQGSEA. The CDR3 is 14 residues long. V was pared by 1 base and J by 2 bases, with 10 bases between. This chain's CDR3 is CSVEGRLHTDTQYF. Written as DNA, the CDR3 is TGCAGCGTTGAAGGCAGGCTACACACAGATACGCAGTATTTT.

This clonotype was observed at least ten times. V and J are TRBV9 and TRBJ2-1; perhaps TRBD2 as D (5 bases). CDR3 length: 14 residues. CDR1 and CDR2 (germline): SGDLS, YYNGEE. V lost 0 bases and J lost 6, with 10 bases in between. The CDR3 protein is CASSVGGSGNEQFF. The CDR3 DNA follows: TGTGCCAGCAGCGTAGGTGGGAGTGGCAATGAGCAGTTCTTC.

In its sample, this clonotype was seen many times. This sequence joins TRBV7-8 and TRBJ2-2; TRBD2 is a possible D gene (5 bases). Trimming removed 3 bases from V and 10 bases from J, with 15 bases in between. CDR3 length: 14 amino acids. Germline V gene lookup returns CDR1 SGHVS and CDR2 FQNEAQ. The CDR3 region has the DNA TGTGCCAGCAGCTTTACCACTGAGGGCGCGGAGCTGTTTTTT. Its translation: CASSFTTEGAELFF.

The genes are TRBV20-1 and TRBJ1-5, with D possibly being TRBD1 (5 bases). Germline assignment: CDR1 DFQATT and CDR2 SNEGSKA (reference sequence). There are 18 residues in the CDR3. Trimming removed 5 bases from V and 3 bases from J, with 26 bases in between. DNA of the CDR3: TGCAGTGCTCCAACTCCGGGGACGGGGAATTATGACAATCAGCCCCAGCATTTT. Protein product: CSAPTPGTGNYDNQPQHF.

The table lists this clonotype with a few counts. The junction departs from germline at one end; a sequencing error may be responsible. V gene TRBV11-2 combines with J gene TRBJ2-1; D gene unclear. CDR3 length equals 14 residues. From germline, CDR1 is SGHAT and CDR2 FQNNGV. CDR3 in DNA: TGTGCCAGCAGCTTAACAGTCTCCTACAATAAGCAGTTCTTC. This translates into CASSLTVSYNKQFF.

This clonotype was seen ten or more times. The chain is built from TRBV27 and TRBJ1-1; 7 bases match TRBD1. This CDR3 region has 13 residues. CDR1 and CDR2 from the germline V gene are MNHEY and SMNVEV (reference sequence). V was pared by 5 bases and J by 6 bases, with 6 bases of the junction left unmatched. This CDR3 is CASSDYRGSEAFF. CDR3 DNA sequence: TGTGCCAGCAGTGATTACAGGGGATCTGAAGCTTTCTTT.

The CDR3 protein is CASSLWLAGGELFF. CDR3 in DNA: TGTGCCAGCAGTTTATGGCTAGCGGGCGGGGAGCTGTTTTTT. The chain is built from TRBV27 and TRBJ2-2, with TRBD2 matching 8 bases. Germline V gives CDR1 MNHEY, CDR2 SMNVEV (reference sequence). V was clipped by 1 base and J by 7 bases; unmatched bases: 2. The CDR3 is 14 residues long.

This clonotype was counted many times. The rearrangement uses TRBV20-1 and TRBJ2-7; D gene ambiguous. Germline assignment: CDR1 DFQATT and CDR2 SNEGSKA (reference sequence). The ends were cut back, 1 base at V and 3 bases at J, with 10 bases in the middle. The CDR3 is 13 amino acids. CDR3 nucleotide sequence: TGCAGTGCTAGAGGTTCAGTAGACTACGAGCAGTACTTC. Its protein product is CSARGSVDYEQYF.

This clonotype was counted only a few times. For the CDR3, the DNA is TGTGCCAGTAGTATTTCGGCGGGAAACACCATATATTTT. Translated, it gives CASSISAGNTIYF. This rearrangement joins TRBV19 to TRBJ1-3; D gene uncertain. The V and J ends lost 3 bases and 4 bases respectively, with 7 bases between them. The CDR3 extends over 13 amino acids. Germline V CDR1 and CDR2: LNHDA, SQIVND (reference sequence).

This clonotype was observed a single time. The junction shows a germline mismatch at one end, possibly a read error. DNA for the CDR3: TGCACCAGCAGCTTAGAGGTGGGGACAGATACGCAGTATTTT. Translating gives CTSSLEVGTDTQYF. The V and J genes are TRBV7-9 and TRBJ2-3; no clear D. Germline-derived CDR1 and CDR2 are SEHNR and FQNEAQ (reference sequence). CDR3 size: 14 residues. The variable domain in full, completed from reference TRBV7-9 and TRBJ2-3, reads DTGVSQNPRHKITKRGQNVTFRCDPISEHNRLYWYRQTLGQGPEFLTYFQNEAQLEKSRLLSDRFSAERPKGSFSTLEIQRTEQGDSAMYLCTSSLEVGTDTQYFGPGTRLTVL.

This clonotype came up many times. V and J are TRBV12-3 or TRBV12-4 and TRBJ1-6; 8 bases match TRBD1. The CDR3 is made up of 15 amino acids. The V and J ends lost 6 bases and 7 bases, in that order; junction bases with no gene match: 8. CDR3 in DNA: TGTGCCAGCAGCTTGGAACAGGGGGGCAATTCACCCCTCCACTTT. It is translated as CASSLEQGGNSPLHF.

The table lists this clonotype with many counts. The gene calls are TRBV20-1 and TRBJ2-3; the match to TRBD2 covers 9 bases. Germline V CDR1 and CDR2: DFQATT, SNEGSKA (reference sequence). The CDR3 is made up of 14 amino acids. V lost 6 bases to trimming and J lost 6 bases; unmatched junction nucleotides: 10. CDR3 sequence reads: CSARRTSADDTQYF. The CDR3 nucleotides read TGCAGTGCCCGTAGGACTAGCGCCGACGATACGCAGTATTTT.

In this sample, this clonotype turned up a few times. The genes are TRBV4-2 and TRBJ2-7; 11 bases map to TRBD2. Germline V gene sequence: CDR1 LGHNA, CDR2 YNFKEQ. With V trimmed by 1 base and J by 1 base, 9 bases remained unmatched. The CDR3 length is 18 residues. This CDR3 is CASSQGTSGGPFSYEQYF. The CDR3 DNA follows: TGTGCCAGCAGCCAAGGAACTAGCGGGGGACCCTTTTCCTACGAGCAGTACTTC.

This clonotype was counted at least ten times. V and J are TRBV6-2 or TRBV6-3 and TRBJ1-6, with 7 positions matching TRBD1. This CDR3 comprises 15 residues. The germline V gene has CDR1 MNHEY and CDR2 SVGEGT. The V segment lost 3 bases and the J segment 9 bases; nucleotides outside the gene matches: 8. The CDR3 protein is CASSYNVQGSSPLHF. As DNA, the CDR3 is TGTGCCAGCAGTTATAACGTACAGGGGTCTTCACCCCTCCACTTT.

There are many counts of this clonotype. The gene calls are TRBV2 and TRBJ1-2; 9 bases agree with TRBD1. Germline V gives CDR1 SNHLY, CDR2 FYNNEI. Trimming took 3 bases from V and 4 from J; bases not matched to a gene: 12. CDR3 size: 17 residues. The DNA of the CDR3 is TGTGCCAGCAGTGATGACGGACAGGGGATCGGCGGCTATGGCTACACCTTC. Protein product: CASSDDGQGIGGYGYTF.

In this sample, this clonotype turned up a few times. The chain couples TRBV19 to TRBJ2-2; possibly TRBD1 for D (6 bases). The germline CDR1 and CDR2 sequences are LNHDA and SQIVND (reference sequence). V shed 4 bases and J shed 7 bases, with 13 bases lying between them. The CDR3 is 14 amino acids. The CDR3 loop is CASSNQGRGGELFF. CDR3 bases: TGTGCCAGTAGTAATCAGGGGCGAGGCGGGGAGCTGTTTTTT.

In this sample, this clonotype turned up many times. This rearrangement joins TRBV27 to TRBJ2-2; TRBD2 is a possible D gene (5 bases). The germline CDR1 and CDR2 sequences are MNHEY and SMNVEV (reference sequence). The CDR3 extends over 17 amino acids. With 8 bases removed from V and 7 bases from J, the gap between germline ends came to 26 bases. The CDR3 sequence is CASRVRAPVSIVGELFF. The CDR3 nucleotides are TGTGCCAGCCGCGTGCGGGCCCCAGTTAGTATTGTCGGGGAGCTGTTTTTT.

The chain is built from TRBV6-1 and TRBJ1-6; D is unresolved. This CDR3 is 11 amino acids long. Trimming took off 6 bases at V and 7 bases at J, with 4 bases between the two ends. Germline V gene lookup returns CDR1 MNHNS and CDR2 SASEGT. The CDR3 loop reads CASSGNSPLHF. The CDR3 DNA reads as TGTGCCAGCAGCGGAAATTCACCCCTCCACTTT.

This clonotype has ten or more counts. The chain combines TRBV2 with TRBJ2-7; 15 nucleotides align to TRBD2. The ends lost 6 bases at V and 2 bases at J; junction bases unmatched: 14. CDR1 and CDR2 from the germline V gene are SNHLY and FYNNEI. This CDR3 has 19 amino acids. The CDR3 DNA reads as TGTGCCAGCAGAGTAATCGGACTAGCGGGAGGGCCCCGGCCCTACGAGCAGTACTTC. Encoded protein: CASRVIGLAGGPRPYEQYF.

This clonotype was seen ten or more times. CDR3 region: CASSTRLIQGIRDTGELFF. In DNA form, the CDR3 reads TGTGCCAGCAGCACACGCCTTATACAGGGGATCAGGGACACCGGGGAGCTGTTTTTT. V gene TRBV11-2 combines with J gene TRBJ2-2, with 7 nucleotides matching TRBD1. CDR3 length: 19 residues. Germline CDR1 SGHAT, CDR2 FQNNGV. J was trimmed by 3 bases and V by 5 bases; bases with no gene match: 18.

The chain joins TRBV20-1 to TRBJ1-2; 7 nucleotides align to TRBD1. V lost 1 base, J lost 2 bases, and 7 bases stayed unmatched. The CDR3 extends over 15 amino acids. Germline CDR1 reads DFQATT; CDR2 reads SNEGSKA (reference sequence). The CDR3 nucleotides read TGCAGTGCTAGAGCCTTAATGGGACAGAACTATGGCTACACCTTC. It encodes CSARALMGQNYGYTF.

This chain uses TRBV14 with TRBJ2-5, with a weak D call TRBD2 (6 bases). CDR3 length equals 15 residues. Germline V gene lookup returns CDR1 SGHDN and CDR2 FVKESK. Trimming pared 2 bases from V and 1 base from J, leaving 11 bases between. The CDR3 region has the DNA TGTGCCAGCAGCCAACCTAGCGCAGGCCAAGAGACCCAGTACTTC. It encodes CASSQPSAGQETQYF.

The chain joins TRBV29-1 to TRBJ2-2; D is unresolved. This CDR3 contains 10 residues. The germline V gene encodes CDR1 SQVTM and CDR2 ANQGSEA. V lost 6 bases and J lost 3, with 2 bases in between. CDR3 in DNA: TGCAGCGTGTACACCGGGGAGCTGTTTTTT. It is translated as CSVYTGELFF.

In this sample, this clonotype turned up a few times. A much larger clone lies a single base off, so this may be a read error. V is TRBV3-1 and J is TRBJ2-7, with D perhaps TRBD2 (5 bases). Germline lookup yields CDR1 LGHDT and CDR2 YNNKEL (reference sequence). The CDR3 runs to 14 residues. The CDR3 nucleotides are TGTGCCGGCAGCCAAGAAGGCCGGGGCTACGAGCAGTACTTC. Translating it yields CAGSQEGRGYEQYF.